This T cell receptor beta chain was sequenced during a study of T-cell reconstitution after alpha-beta-depleted transplantation in children (dated by TCRdb to 2016 to 2018). Study-wide context: T-cell immune reconstitution after TCRalphabeta/CD19-depleted allogeneic hematopoietic cell transplantation in children was quantitatively tracked in the study by means of TCR repertoire profiling. Study-wide findings and limitations: In some patients, high TCRbeta diversity at day 60 was attributed to recipient T cells and intrathymic progenitors that had survived conditioning. Hyperexpanded clone frequencies declined over subsequent months; after one year, T-cell counts and TCRbeta diversity were mostly attributed to newly produced T cells. The apparently early alphabetaT-cell count recovery about two months after transplant was reportedly dependent on only several hundred rapidly expanded clones derived from non-depleted graft cells.

Library generation was performed with PCR. TCRdb names Illumina HiSeq 2500 as the instrument used. TCR library preparation used molecular barcoding, with unique molecular identifiers applied to normalize quantification of the TCRbeta repertoire. TCRdb itself trimmed the public reads at Q25 with fastp, ran MiXCR and retained productive beta chains. CDR3 protein duplicates are merged, each entry listing the most common genes and DNA. The sample table shows roughly 300,000 distinct CDR3 sequences, and 11% are seen once. Of the sample, around 22% falls within the top ten clones. Read against the paper, the sample's treatment or condition label means: allogeneic hematopoietic cell transplantation with graft depleted of TCRalphabeta T cells and CD19 B cells. Transplant recipients were children who received TCRalphabeta/CD19-depleted allogeneic hematopoietic cell grafts. The CDR3 goes from the cysteine to the phenylalanine over 11 residues. Solely the CDR3 DNA is kept, with 33 bases framed from the first base. CDR1 SGHDT and CDR2 YYEEEE are derived from the germline V gene.

As concerns this clonotype: Its cognate antigen has yet to be identified. At one boundary the junction diverges from the germline segment, which might be a read error.

The sequence was collected from a male patient under 10 years old who had a stem cell transplant for chronic granulomatous disease, so the T cells may come from the graft donor. Material: peripheral blood, obtained 180 days after TCRalphabeta/CD19-depleted stem cell transplant. This receptor chain uses TRBV5-6 and TRBJ2-3; no D segment can be confidently identified. The DNA is TGTGCCAGCAGCCGCCTAGAAACGCAATATTTT. It codes for CASSRLETQYF.